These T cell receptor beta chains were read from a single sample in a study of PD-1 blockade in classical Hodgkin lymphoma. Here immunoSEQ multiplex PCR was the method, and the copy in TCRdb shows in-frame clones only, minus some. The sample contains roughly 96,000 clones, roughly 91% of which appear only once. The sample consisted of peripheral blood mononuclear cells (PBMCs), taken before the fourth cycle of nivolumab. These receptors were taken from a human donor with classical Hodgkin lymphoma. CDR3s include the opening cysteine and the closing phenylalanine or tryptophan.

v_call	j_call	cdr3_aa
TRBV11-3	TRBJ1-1	CASSLAGHPEAFF
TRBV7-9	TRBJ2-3	CATQRGLADTDTQYF
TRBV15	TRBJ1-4	CATSRRRTGIEKLFF
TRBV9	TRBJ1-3	CASSERTGGGNTIYF
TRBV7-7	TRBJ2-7	CASSEGTGYEQYF
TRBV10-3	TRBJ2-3	CAISNGRPTDTQYF
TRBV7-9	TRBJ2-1	CASSLGIRTVWNEQFF
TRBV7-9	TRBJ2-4	CASSPREGRGNIQYF
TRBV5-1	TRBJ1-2	CASSTQGSNGYTF
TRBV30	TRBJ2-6	CAWRGVSGANVLTF
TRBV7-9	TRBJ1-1	CASSSGWDTEAFF
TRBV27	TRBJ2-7	CASSLRAGLAGGYEQYF
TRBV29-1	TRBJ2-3	CSVVGGALSGDTQYF
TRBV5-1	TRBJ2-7	CASSLSARDPYEQYF